What follows is one T cell receptor (beta chain) and its context. This entry comes from a study of early T cells in non-severe SARS-CoV-2 infection. TCRdb reprocessed the 5' RACE reads via MiXCR and lists one record per CDR3 protein. Here the sample spans more than 45,000 distinct CDR3 sequences, over 10% being singletons. CDR1 and CDR2 from the germline V gene are MNHEY and SMNVEV (reference sequence). CDR3 size: 15 residues. V was trimmed by 5 bases and J by 3 bases, leaving 16 bases between them. The receptor was derived from an adult who was a healthcare worker with PCR-confirmed SARS-CoV-2 infection or an uninfected control (not recorded which). The chain has TRBV27 and TRBJ1-1; D may be TRBD1 (5 bases). The sequencing input was whole blood. The CDR3 sequence: CASSPGTGRDTEAFF. Written as DNA, the CDR3 is TGTGCCAGCAGTCCGGGGACCGGTAGGGACACTGAAGCTTTCTTT.